This T cell receptor (beta chain) was documented in a study of blood T cell repertoires in COVID-19. About the research overall: Samples taken during acute and convalescent COVID-19 were collected in the United States, Italy and Spain. T cells, B-cell-depleted T cells, or PBMCs provided the cDNA or gDNA that served as material.

Individuals drawn from under 30 US areas were about 18 to 95 years old. This clone was seen only once. Original processing methods: Reference gene primers were amplified, and this amplification served to estimate nucleated cell counts. Sequencing used immunoSEQ multiplex PCR; TCRdb keeps in-frame clones, though not all of them. D and trimming were read from the DNA, whereas the V and J calls and clone size are those reported in that table. Of fewer than 300,000 clones in the sample, just over 85% were seen once. V was cut by 6 bases and J by 5 bases, with 11 bases left in between. The CDR3 length is 13 residues. CDR1 and CDR2 from the germline V gene are SGHRS and YFSETQ.

The material sequenced was PBMCs or T cells enriched from blood (not recorded which). This sequence joins TRBV5-1 and TRBJ1-4; tentative D call: TRBD1 (6 bases). The clonotype was recovered from a man in his late teens or twenties who had recovered from COVID-19. The CDR3 region has the DNA TGCGCCAGCAATCGGGGGGCCAATGAAAAACTGTTTTTT. Encoded protein: CASNRGANEKLFF.